The subject of this entry is one TCR beta chain. Germline V CDR1 and CDR2: SGHDN, FVKESK. This CDR3 comprises 19 residues. Between the trimmed V and J ends, which lost 3 bases and 0 bases, there was a span of 20 bases. These data are taken from a study of control samples from healthy donors and cancer patients. Sequenced by immunoSEQ multiplex PCR; TCRdb stores in-frame clones only, minus some. The sample contains approximately 70,000 clones, roughly 90% of which appear only once. The chain combines TRBV14 with TRBJ2-2; D may be TRBD1 or TRBD2 (5 bases each). The TCR originated in a man aged 55-75 years with lung cancer. Sequenced sample: PBMCs. CDR3 sequence: CASSHSVGRYLANTGELFF. In DNA, the CDR3 is TGTGCCAGCAGCCACTCTGTGGGACGGTACCTCGCGAACACCGGGGAGCTGTTTTTT. Full variable domain (remainder filled in from reference TRBV14 and TRBJ2-2): EAGVTQFPSHSVIEKGQTVTLRCDPISGHDNLYWYRRVMGKEIKFLLHFVKESKQDESGMPNNRFLAERTGGTYSTLKVQPAELEDSGVYFCASSHSVGRYLANTGELFFGEGSRLTVL.